The 18 T cell receptor beta chains below come from one sample, sequenced in a study of CD8+CD57+ T cells in acquired aplastic anemia. The template used for profiling TCR beta VDJ and CDR3 was genomic DNA. TCRdb called the reads again in MiXCR, with one record for every CDR3 protein. Here the sample spans 200,000 or so distinct CDR3 sequences, under 70% being singletons. The sequencing sample was made of sorted CD4+, CD8+, or CD8+CD57+ T cells (not recorded which) from PBMCs. Receptors were obtained from a human donor with severe aplastic anemia or a healthy control (not recorded which).

This sequence joins TRBV19 and TRBJ2-3; D may be TRBD1 or TRBD2 (5 bases each). Deletions cut 5 bases from V and 0 bases from J, with 15 bases between. CDR3 length: 16 residues. Germline values: CDR1 LNHDA, CDR2 SQIVND (reference sequence). The CDR3 spells CASSAAPGRSTDTQYF. For the CDR3, the DNA is TGTGCCAGTAGTGCCGCCCCGGGACGGAGCACAGATACGCAGTATTTT.

This clonotype was observed at least ten times. The chain carries TRBV6-5 and TRBJ1-1, with a tentative D call TRBD1 (6 bases). Germline V gene lookup returns CDR1 MNHEY and CDR2 SVGAGI. The CDR3 runs 14 residues. The V and J ends lost 2 bases and 7 bases respectively, with 14 bases between them. This CDR3 reads CASSYEGGPDEAFF. DNA of the CDR3: TGTGCCAGCAGTTACGAGGGGGGACCCGATGAAGCTTTCTTT.

As for this clonotype: This could be a read error, since a much larger clone is one nucleotide away. The chain is built from TRBV6-2 or TRBV6-3 and TRBJ2-7; D gene ambiguous. Germline V gives CDR1 MNHEY, CDR2 SVGEGT. The V gene lost 7 bases and the J gene lost 2 bases, with 12 bases spanning the gap. The CDR3 has 13 residues. The CDR3 loop is CASTPSATYEQYF. The CDR3 DNA reads TGTGCCAGCACCCCCAGCGCCACCTACGAGCAGTACTTC.

CDR3 sequence (DNA): TGCGCCAGCAGCTTGATGGGACAGGGTATGAGCGAGCAGTACTTC. This encodes CASSLMGQGMSEQYF. The chain carries TRBV5-1 and TRBJ2-7; 9 bases are a match to TRBD1. The CDR3 is 15 residues long. Germline trimming cut 1 base from V and 6 bases from J; bases unmatched to any gene: 8. CDR1 and CDR2 from the germline V gene are SGHRS and YFSETQ.

The table lists this clonotype with a count of one. The rearrangement links TRBV7-4 to TRBJ2-6; D remains unclear. With 5 bases removed from V and 0 bases from J, the gap between germline ends came to 8 bases. In germline, CDR1 is SGHVT, CDR2 SQSDAQ. This CDR3 comprises 15 residues. In DNA, the CDR3 is TGTGCCAGCAGCAATATCGGCTCTGGGGCCAACGTCCTGACTTTC. Its translation is CASSNIGSGANVLTF.

The J gene is TRBJ2-7, the V gene TRBV9; D uncertain. This CDR3 has 15 amino acids. The V end was cut by 0 bases, the J end by 0 bases, with 10 bases between. Germline lookup yields CDR1 SGDLS and CDR2 YYNGEE. The CDR3 bases are TGTGCCAGCAGCGTAGGTGCGGCAAGCTCCTACGAGCAGTACTTC. As protein: CASSVGAASSYEQYF.

CDR3 region: CASSHRQRLYSNQPQHF. As DNA, the CDR3 is TGTGCCAGCAGCCACCGGCAGCGTCTTTATAGCAATCAGCCCCAGCATTTT. This rearrangement joins TRBV9 to TRBJ1-5; D call uncertain. The CDR3 length is 17 residues. Germline V gene data show CDR1 as SGDLS and CDR2 as YYNGEE. Trimming removed 4 bases from V and 0 bases from J, with 17 bases in between.

This clonotype was observed a handful of times. This chain links TRBV20-1 with TRBJ1-2; D gene unclear. CDR1 and CDR2 from the germline V gene are DFQATT and SNEGSKA (reference sequence). There are 11 residues in the CDR3. V was trimmed by 4 bases and J by 4 bases, leaving 7 bases between them. CDR3 sequence (DNA): TGCAGTGCTATTTGGGGCTATGGCTACACCTTC. The encoded protein is CSAIWGYGYTF.

The rearrangement uses TRBV9 and TRBJ1-1; 8 bases align to TRBD1. Looked up from germline, CDR1 is SGDLS and CDR2 is YYNGEE. CDR3 length: 16 residues. J was trimmed by 7 bases and V by 2 bases; bases with no gene match: 13. CDR3 protein: CASSVHSGTGLYEAFF. The CDR3 DNA is TGTGCCAGCAGCGTCCATTCCGGGACAGGCCTTTATGAAGCTTTCTTT.

The V gene is TRBV5-4, the J gene TRBJ2-7; the match to TRBD2 covers 14 bases. With V trimmed by 6 bases and J by 2 bases, 7 bases remained unmatched. There are 16 residues in the CDR3. In germline, CDR1 is SGHNT, CDR2 YYREEE (reference sequence). CDR3 protein: CASTGTSGRVAYEQYF. The CDR3 coding sequence is TGTGCCAGCACTGGGACTAGCGGGAGAGTCGCCTACGAGCAGTACTTC.

V gene TRBV20-1 combines with J gene TRBJ2-5, with TRBD2 matching 8 bases. Germline V gene data show CDR1 as DFQATT and CDR2 as SNEGSKA (reference sequence). The CDR3 totals 14 residues. With 5 bases clipped from V and 3 bases from J, the junction kept 8 bases outside the gene matches. CDR3 DNA sequence: TGCAGTGCTGTCCCGGGACTAGGTAAAGAGACCCAGTACTTC. Translating it yields CSAVPGLGKETQYF.

The chain employs TRBV10-3 and TRBJ2-5; no clear D. The V gene lost 3 bases and the J gene lost 5 bases, with 4 bases spanning the gap. The germline V gene encodes CDR1 ENHRY and CDR2 SYGVKD. The CDR3 length is 11 residues. The DNA for the CDR3 is TGTGCCATCAGTGATGCTGAGACCCAGTACTTC. Translation: CAISDAETQYF.

This clonotype was seen at least ten times. The chain uses TRBV9 and TRBJ2-5; 9 bases agree with TRBD2. Germline-derived CDR1 and CDR2 are SGDLS and YYNGEE. V shed 2 bases and J 3 bases; nucleotides not matched to a gene: 8. This CDR3 spans 16 amino acids. CDR3 sequence: CASSVNPSGDKETQYF. The CDR3 DNA reads as TGTGCCAGCAGCGTTAACCCTAGCGGGGACAAAGAGACCCAGTACTTC. Full variable domain (missing parts from reference TRBV9 and TRBJ2-5): DSGVTQTPKHLITATGQRVTLRCSPRSGDLSVYWYQQSLDQGLQFLIQYYNGEERAKGNILERFSAQQFPDLHSELNLSSLELGDSALYFCASSVNPSGDKETQYFGPGTRLLVL.

In this sample, this clonotype turned up a few times. The chain has TRBV15 and TRBJ1-5; possible D gene TRBD1, 5 bases. CDR1 and CDR2 from the germline V gene are LNHNV and YYDKDF (reference sequence). This CDR3 is 15 amino acids long. Trimming took 0 bases from V and 4 from J, leaving 10 bases between them. The CDR3 DNA follows: TGTGCCACCAGCAGAGACGACAGTCCAAATCAGCCCCAGCATTTT. The encoded protein is CATSRDDSPNQPQHF.

This chain joins TRBV19 and TRBJ1-2; D ambiguous. Germline V gene lookup returns CDR1 LNHDA and CDR2 SQIVND (reference sequence). The CDR3 spans 15 residues. Trimming pared 4 bases from V and 4 bases from J, leaving 16 bases between. CDR3 region: CASSTPKEGSYGYTF. The CDR3 bases are TGTGCCAGTAGTACCCCCAAGGAGGGTTCCTATGGCTACACCTTC.

The chain joins TRBV7-9 to TRBJ2-7, with D perhaps being TRBD1 or TRBD2 (5 bases each). Germline CDR1 reads SEHNR; CDR2 reads FQNEAQ (reference sequence). Trimming took off 6 bases at V and 6 bases at J, with 15 bases between the two ends. CDR3 size: 13 residues. DNA of the CDR3: TGTGCCAGCAGGGGATCGGGACGAAGCGAGCAGTACTTC. Translated, it gives CASRGSGRSEQYF.

The gene calls are TRBV7-9 and TRBJ2-1, with 7 nucleotides matching TRBD1. Germline CDR1 and CDR2: SEHNR and FQNEAQ (reference sequence). The CDR3 length is 14 residues. With V trimmed by 5 bases and J by 7 bases, 8 bases remained unmatched. The CDR3 bases are TGTGCCAGCAGCGGCCGGGACAGTTCTAATGAGCAGTTCTTC. It is translated as CASSGRDSSNEQFF. The entire variable domain, with the rest obtained from reference TRBV7-9 and TRBJ2-1, is as follows: DTGVSQNPRHKITKRGQNVTFRCDPISEHNRLYWYRQTLGQGPEFLTYFQNEAQLEKSRLLSDRFSAERPKGSFSTLEIQRTEQGDSAMYLCASSGRDSSNEQFFGPGTRLTVL.

V usage is TRBV7-3 and J usage is TRBJ2-7, with a weak D call TRBD1 (5 bases). Germline lookup yields CDR1 SGHTA and CDR2 FQGTGA. The V end lost 5 bases, the J end lost 9 bases, and 17 bases lay between the germline ends. The CDR3 sequence is 13 residues long. CDR3: CASSQTQDPRQYF. CDR3 sequence (DNA): TGTGCCAGCAGCCAAACACAGGATCCAAGGCAGTACTTC.